The rows below give T cell receptor beta chains drawn from one sample of a study of blood T cell repertoires in COVID-19. Sequencing used immunoSEQ multiplex PCR; TCRdb keeps in-frame clones, though not all of them. The table records under 150,000 clones, 88% of them present only once. Sequenced input: peripheral blood. The receptors were sampled from a human donor in a cohort sampled during active COVID-19. CDR3s include the opening cysteine and the closing phenylalanine or tryptophan. A D gene is named only where the DNA matches it firmly. Expanded clones get a size class; other rows say once, few or many, or leave the size out.

J: TRBJ2-5; V: TRBV5-1; size: NA; D: TRBD1; CDR3: CASSGGTGPQETQYF; DNA: TGCGCCAGCAGCGGCGGGACAGGGCCGCAAGAGACCCAGTACTTC
J: TRBJ2-1; V: TRBV13; size: NA; D: NA; CDR3: CASSLRGEQFF; DNA: TGTGCCAGCAGCTTACGGGGTGAGCAGTTCTTC
J: TRBJ2-2; V: TRBV7-2; size: few; D: NA; CDR3: CASSLKGSLAGELFF; DNA: TGTGCCAGCAGCCTAAAGGGGTCCTTAGCCGGGGAGCTGTTTTTT
J: TRBJ1-4; V: TRBV2; size: NA; D: TRBD1; CDR3: CAGRDRVSPNEKLFF; DNA: TGTGCCGGAAGGGACAGGGTTTCACCTAATGAAAAACTGTTTTTT
J: TRBJ2-6; V: TRBV6-2/TRBV6-3; size: NA; D: TRBD1; CDR3: CASSLTGAGANVLTF; DNA: TGTGCCAGCAGCTTGACAGGGGCTGGGGCCAACGTCCTGACTTTC
J: TRBJ1-2; V: TRBV7-9; size: NA; D: NA; CDR3: CASSLAGGYVNYGYTF; DNA: TGTGCCAGCAGCTTAGCGGGGGGGTACGTCAACTATGGCTACACCTTC
J: TRBJ1-1; V: TRBV6-4; size: NA; D: NA; CDR3: CASRLGGRWMNTEAFF; DNA: TGTGCCAGCAGATTGGGAGGTCGGTGGATGAACACTGAAGCTTTCTTT
J: TRBJ2-6; V: TRBV3-1/TRBV3-2; size: NA; D: TRBD1; CDR3: CASSRGQGASGANVLTF; DNA: TGTGCCAGCAGCCGGGGACAGGGGGCATCTGGGGCCAACGTCCTGACTTTC
J: TRBJ1-1; V: TRBV5-1; size: few; D: TRBD1; CDR3: CASSFAGGFTEAFF; DNA: TGCGCCAGCAGCTTCGCAGGGGGATTCACTGAAGCTTTCTTT
J: TRBJ1-2; V: TRBV5-1; size: few; D: TRBD1; CDR3: CASTEGQGDYGYTF; DNA: TGCGCCAGCACCGAGGGACAGGGTGACTATGGCTACACCTTC
J: TRBJ2-5; V: TRBV6-1; size: NA; D: NA; CDR3: CASSEYRRVTPGETQYF; DNA: TGTGCCAGCAGTGAATACAGGCGCGTTACTCCCGGAGAGACCCAGTACTTC
J: TRBJ1-1; V: TRBV6-6; size: NA; D: NA; CDR3: CASIRGGSGTEAFF; DNA: TGTGCCAGCATCCGAGGGGGTAGTGGCACTGAAGCTTTCTTT
J: TRBJ2-7; V: TRBV14; size: NA; D: NA; CDR3: CASSQGRGGQYF; DNA: TGTGCCAGCAGCCAAGGTCGAGGCGGGCAGTACTTC
J: TRBJ1-6; V: TRBV6-4; size: NA; D: TRBD1; CDR3: CASSDRGDSPLHF; DNA: TGTGCCAGCAGCGACAGGGGTGATTCACCCCTCCACTTT
J: TRBJ1-6; V: TRBV5-1; size: NA; D: NA; CDR3: CASSLGSDRSPLHF; DNA: TGCGCCAGCAGCTTGGGGTCGGACAGATCACCCCTCCACTTT
J: TRBJ1-6; V: TRBV30; size: once; D: TRBD1; CDR3: CAWSVDRGSPLHF; DNA: TGTGCCTGGAGTGTGGACAGGGGATCACCCCTCCACTTT
J: TRBJ1-3; V: TRBV4-1; size: NA; D: NA; CDR3: CASSQESFVSSGNTIYF; DNA: TGCGCCAGCAGCCAAGAGAGTTTCGTAAGCTCTGGAAACACCATATATTTT
J: TRBJ2-1; V: TRBV19; size: NA; D: TRBD1; CDR3: CASSLGQSYNEQFF; DNA: TGTGCCAGTAGTTTGGGACAGTCCTACAATGAGCAGTTCTTC
J: TRBJ2-2; V: TRBV5-6; size: NA; D: NA; CDR3: CASSLPAGPGELFF; DNA: TGTGCCAGCAGCTTACCTGCAGGGCCCGGGGAGCTGTTTTTT
J: TRBJ1-4; V: TRBV30; size: few; D: TRBD1; CDR3: CAWSVGTGDEKLFF; DNA: TGTGCCTGGAGTGTAGGGACAGGGGATGAAAAACTGTTTTTT
J: TRBJ1-6; V: TRBV6-2/TRBV6-3; size: NA; D: NA; CDR3: CASSRGSPLHF; DNA: TGTGCCAGCAGTCGAGGGTCACCCCTCCACTTT
J: TRBJ1-1; V: TRBV6-6; size: NA; D: NA; CDR3: CASRRTVMNTEAFF; DNA: TGTGCCAGCAGACGGACAGTCATGAACACTGAAGCTTTCTTT
J: TRBJ2-1; V: TRBV7-8; size: NA; D: TRBD2; CDR3: CASSLALAGESQFF; DNA: TGTGCCAGCAGCTTAGCCCTAGCGGGGGAGTCGCAGTTCTTC
J: TRBJ2-7; V: TRBV6-5; size: NA; D: TRBD1; CDR3: CASSTNRGPYEQYF; DNA: TGTGCCAGCAGCACGAACAGGGGCCCCTACGAGCAGTACTTC
J: TRBJ1-3; V: TRBV9; size: few; D: NA; CDR3: CASSPYRGNTIYF; DNA: TGTGCCAGCAGCCCCTACAGGGGAAACACCATATATTTT
J: TRBJ2-1; V: TRBV27; size: NA; D: NA; CDR3: CASSQVSIPSSYNEQFF; DNA: TGTGCCAGCAGTCAAGTCTCGATCCCCAGCTCCTACAATGAGCAGTTCTTC
J: TRBJ2-7; V: TRBV5-6; size: NA; D: TRBD1; CDR3: CASSFGFQGAEYEQYF; DNA: TGTGCCAGCAGCTTCGGGTTCCAGGGGGCAGAGTACGAGCAGTACTTC
J: TRBJ2-5; V: TRBV19; size: NA; D: TRBD2; CDR3: CASSWAGAQYF; DNA: TGTGCCAGTAGTTGGGCGGGGGCCCAGTACTTC
J: TRBJ1-1; V: TRBV6-5; size: NA; D: NA; CDR3: CAQDEVTRGGTEAFF; DNA: TGTGCCCAAGATGAGGTTACGCGGGGAGGCACTGAAGCTTTCTTT
J: TRBJ2-5; V: TRBV20-1; size: NA; D: TRBD1; CDR3: CSASPWLTGEQGETQYF; DNA: TGCAGTGCTAGTCCCTGGCTCACAGGGGAGCAGGGGGAGACCCAGTACTTC
J: TRBJ2-3; V: TRBV7-3; size: NA; D: TRBD1; CDR3: CASSFGAGGNTDTQYF; DNA: TGTGCCAGCAGCTTCGGGGCAGGGGGCAACACAGATACGCAGTATTTT
J: TRBJ1-5; V: TRBV7-8; size: NA; D: NA; CDR3: CASSLLEPSLNQPQHF; DNA: TGTGCCAGCAGCTTACTAGAGCCCTCCCTCAATCAGCCCCAGCATTTT
J: TRBJ1-2; V: TRBV5-1; size: NA; D: NA; CDR3: CASQEGPANYGYTF; DNA: TGCGCCAGCCAGGAGGGGCCCGCTAACTATGGCTACACCTTC
J: TRBJ1-1; V: TRBV19; size: few; D: NA; CDR3: CASSIGIGTEAFF; DNA: TGTGCCAGTAGTATCGGGATTGGCACTGAAGCTTTCTTT
J: TRBJ2-1; V: TRBV29-1; size: NA; D: TRBD2; CDR3: CSVEAGGYNEQFF; DNA: TGCAGCGTTGAAGCGGGGGGCTACAATGAGCAGTTCTTC
J: TRBJ2-5; V: TRBV7-3; size: NA; D: NA; CDR3: CASSLWAQETQYF; DNA: TGTGCCAGCAGCTTATGGGCTCAAGAGACCCAGTACTTC
J: TRBJ1-5; V: TRBV12-3/TRBV12-4; size: NA; D: TRBD1; CDR3: CASSFRGNQPQHF; DNA: TGTGCCAGCAGCTTCAGGGGGAATCAGCCCCAGCATTTT
J: TRBJ1-5; V: TRBV9; size: NA; D: TRBD1; CDR3: CASSDGTGRSNQPQHF; DNA: TGTGCCAGCAGCGATGGGACAGGGAGAAGCAATCAGCCCCAGCATTTT
J: TRBJ1-1; V: TRBV7-2; size: NA; D: TRBD1; CDR3: CASSLVPWTGLNTEAFF; DNA: TGTGCCAGCAGTCTCGTTCCCTGGACAGGGCTCAACACTGAAGCTTTCTTT
J: TRBJ2-7; V: TRBV11-1; size: NA; D: NA; CDR3: CASSYNHYEQYF; DNA: TGTGCCAGCAGCTACAACCACTACGAGCAGTACTTC
J: TRBJ2-7; V: TRBV27; size: NA; D: TRBD2; CDR3: CASSLGGTGTYEQYF; DNA: TGTGCCAGCAGTTTGGGGGGGACTGGCACCTACGAGCAGTACTTC
J: TRBJ2-7; V: TRBV7-6; size: NA; D: TRBD1; CDR3: CASSLATGQGAYEQYF; DNA: TGTGCCAGCAGCTTAGCGACGGGACAGGGAGCCTACGAGCAGTACTTC
J: TRBJ1-4; V: TRBV14; size: NA; D: TRBD1; CDR3: CASSQRKGNRGFNEKLFF; DNA: TGTGCCAGCAGTCAAAGAAAGGGTAACAGGGGATTTAATGAAAAACTGTTTTTT
J: TRBJ1-4; V: TRBV10-3; size: NA; D: NA; CDR3: CAISESTGGEKLFF; DNA: TGTGCCATCAGTGAGTCAACAGGAGGGGAAAAACTGTTTTTT
J: TRBJ1-2; V: TRBV6-5; size: NA; D: NA; CDR3: CASSYSRGNYGYTF; DNA: TGTGCCAGCAGTTACTCGCGGGGGAACTATGGCTACACCTTC
J: TRBJ2-5; V: TRBV5-8; size: NA; D: NA; CDR3: CASSPPSLEETQYF; DNA: TGTGCCAGCAGCCCGCCGTCCCTCGAGGAGACCCAGTACTTC
J: TRBJ1-3; V: TRBV9; size: NA; D: TRBD1; CDR3: CASSAGQGSGNTIYF; DNA: TGTGCCAGCAGCGCAGGACAGGGCTCTGGAAACACCATATATTTT
J: TRBJ1-2; V: TRBV2; size: NA; D: TRBD1; CDR3: CASLTGDSYYGYTF; DNA: TGTGCCAGCCTCACAGGGGATTCCTACTATGGCTACACCTTC
J: TRBJ1-1; V: TRBV3-1/TRBV3-2; size: NA; D: NA; CDR3: CASSPFTGWEAFF; DNA: TGTGCCAGCAGCCCGTTTACAGGCTGGGAAGCTTTCTTT
J: TRBJ2-3; V: TRBV5-1; size: NA; D: NA; CDR3: CASSRARDTDTQYF; DNA: TGCGCCAGCAGCCGAGCCCGGGACACAGATACGCAGTATTTT
J: TRBJ2-5; V: TRBV11-1; size: NA; D: TRBD1; CDR3: CASSRGTGLEETQYF; DNA: TGTGCCAGCAGTCGAGGGACAGGGTTGGAGGAGACCCAGTACTTC
J: TRBJ2-7; V: TRBV11-2; size: NA; D: TRBD1; CDR3: CASSLDRGRYEQYF; DNA: TGTGCCAGCAGCTTAGACAGGGGGCGTTACGAGCAGTACTTC